Following are 31 T cell receptor beta chains from one sample sequenced in a study of T cell responses to AZD1222 COVID-19 vaccine. Here immunoSEQ multiplex PCR was the method, and the copy in TCRdb shows in-frame clones only, minus some. Of about 85,000 clones in the sample, approximately 87% are singletons; the top ten hold 6.5% to 7.5%. Here the sequenced sample was peripheral blood, taken on day 0 of AZD1222 vaccination. Receptor source: an adult in good health.

This clone appeared once. CDR3 in amino acids: CASSPPLIAGGPEQFF. For the CDR3, the DNA is TGTGCCAGCAGCCCCCCCCTGATAGCGGGGGGGCCTGAGCAGTTCTTC. The V gene is TRBV5-6, the J gene TRBJ2-1, with TRBD2 matching over 11 bases. This CDR3 has 16 amino acids. V dropped 4 bases and J dropped 9; count of bases not matched to a gene: 12. Germline V CDR1 and CDR2: SGHDT, YYEEEE.

The V call is TRBV5-1, the J call TRBJ1-1; D remains ambiguous. Trimming took off 3 bases at V and 4 bases at J, with 13 bases between the two ends. From germline, CDR1 is SGHRS and CDR2 YFSETQ. The CDR3 consists of 14 residues. This CDR3 reads CASSSGLTGTEAFF. Written as DNA, the CDR3 is TGCGCCAGCAGCTCAGGACTGACGGGCACTGAAGCTTTCTTT.

The chain has TRBV19 and TRBJ1-4; possible D gene TRBD1, 6 bases. Germline CDR1 reads LNHDA; CDR2 reads SQIVND (reference sequence). V gave up 7 bases and J gave up 3 bases, with 12 bases separating them. This CDR3 region has 14 residues. DNA of the CDR3: TGTGCCAGTAAGAGGGGGGGTTCTAATGAAAAACTGTTTTTT. The encoded protein is CASKRGGSNEKLFF.

This chain uses TRBV29-1 with TRBJ1-1; D remains ambiguous. This CDR3 has 11 residues. V was shortened by 1 base and J by 6 bases, with 6 bases between the two germline ends. CDR1 and CDR2 from the germline V gene are SQVTM and ANQGSEA. CDR3 loop: CSVEGGAEAFF. The CDR3 DNA sequence: TGCAGCGTTGAAGGGGGTGCTGAAGCTTTCTTT.

DNA of the CDR3: TGCAGCGCGGCCCAGGTGAATCAGCCCCAGCATTTT. Translation: CSAAQVNQPQHF. The chain links TRBV29-1 to TRBJ1-5; D is unclear. Looked up from germline, CDR1 is SQVTM and CDR2 is ANQGSEA. V dropped 7 bases and J dropped 4 bases, with 11 bases sitting between them. The CDR3 covers 12 residues.

The rearrangement uses TRBV28 and TRBJ1-5; TRBD1 agrees at 8 bases. Germline CDR1 reads MDHEN; CDR2 reads SYDVKM. Losses at the gene ends were 6 bases for V and 1 base for J; bases not matched to a gene: 5. The CDR3 is made up of 15 amino acids. CDR3 protein: CASRMDRVSNQPQHF. Here the CDR3 DNA reads TGTGCCAGCAGGATGGACAGGGTCAGCAATCAGCCCCAGCATTTT.

The J gene is TRBJ1-6, the V gene TRBV6-6; TRBD1 matches at 8 bases. CDR1 is MNHNY and CDR2 is SVGAGI in the germline V gene (reference sequence). The CDR3 spans 14 residues. V lost 5 bases, J lost 9 bases, and 6 bases stayed unmatched. CDR3 DNA sequence: TGTGCCAGCAGTACGACAGGGGAGGGTTCACCCCTCCACTTT. It is translated as CASSTTGEGSPLHF.

V and J are TRBV27 and TRBJ1-1; D is perhaps TRBD1 (5 bases). CDR3 length equals 14 residues. The germline V and J ends were trimmed by 5 bases and 1 base, with 11 bases remaining between them. Germline lookup yields CDR1 MNHEY and CDR2 SMNVEV (reference sequence). The CDR3 sequence: CASSLTTGNTEAFF. The CDR3 nucleotides read TGTGCCAGCAGTCTAACTACAGGGAACACTGAAGCTTTCTTT.

The chain employs TRBV11-2 and TRBJ2-2; a possible D gene is TRBD1 (7 bases). V was clipped by 0 bases and J by 7 bases, with 12 bases between them. This CDR3 has 15 residues. The germline V gene has CDR1 SGHAT and CDR2 FQNNGV. CDR3 sequence: CASSLERGRDGELFF. CDR3 coding DNA: TGTGCCAGCAGCTTAGAGAGGGGGCGGGACGGGGAGCTGTTTTTT.

The chain combines TRBV9 with TRBJ1-3; D is undetermined. From germline, CDR1 is SGDLS and CDR2 YYNGEE. The ends were cut back, 4 bases at V and 8 bases at J, with 16 bases in the middle. The CDR3 runs to 14 residues. The CDR3 DNA sequence: TGTGCCAGCAGCAAGGACGGCCGGAAAGACACCATATATTTT. It codes for CASSKDGRKDTIYF.

This chain uses TRBV4-2 with TRBJ2-7; 8 bases align to TRBD1. Germline V CDR1 and CDR2: LGHNA, YNFKEQ. Trimming cost V 0 bases and J 3 bases; bases outside gene matches: 4. The CDR3 consists of 15 residues. The CDR3 loop is CASSQDRDRIYEQYF. In DNA form, the CDR3 reads TGTGCCAGCAGCCAAGACCGGGACAGGATCTACGAGCAGTACTTC.

The chain links TRBV19 to TRBJ2-1; possible D gene TRBD2, 5 bases. From germline, CDR1 is LNHDA and CDR2 SQIVND (reference sequence). The CDR3 has 13 amino acids. Trimming cost V 9 bases and J 6 bases, with 15 bases left between them. The DNA for the CDR3 is TGTGCCAGCCTTGCTAGCCTTAGCAATGAGCAGTTCTTC. As protein: CASLASLSNEQFF. Complete variable domain (other parts from reference TRBV19 and TRBJ2-1): DGGITQSPKYLFRKEGQNVTLSCEQNLNHDAMYWYRQDPGQGLRLIYYSQIVNDFQKGDIAEGYSVSREKKESFPLTVTSAQKNPTAFYLCASLASLSNEQFFGPGTRLTVL.

The chain joins TRBV19 to TRBJ2-3, with D hard to call. V was trimmed by 4 bases and J by 3 bases, leaving 5 bases between them. The CDR3 runs 12 residues. Germline V gives CDR1 LNHDA, CDR2 SQIVND (reference sequence). The CDR3 reads CASSTITDTQYF. The CDR3 nucleotides read TGTGCCAGTAGTACTATAACAGATACGCAGTATTTT.

This clone was observed a handful of times. J is TRBJ2-3 and V is TRBV6-5; 8 nucleotides align to TRBD2. The germline V gene encodes CDR1 MNHEY and CDR2 SVGAGI. The CDR3 length is 14 residues. J gave up 4 bases and V 8 bases, and 8 bases lay outside the gene matches. As DNA, the CDR3 is TGTGCCAGCTATCGGGGGGGCGGGGCAGATACGCAGTATTTT. Translation: CASYRGGGADTQYF.

V and J are TRBV11-2 and TRBJ2-4; weak D call: TRBD1 (6 bases). V dropped 4 bases and J dropped 4 bases, with 23 bases sitting between them. This CDR3 is 18 amino acids long. CDR1 is SGHAT, CDR2 FQNNGV, per germline. The DNA of the CDR3 is TGTGCCAGCAGCTCAGAGACTTCCGTGCGGCAGGGGAAAAACATTCAGTACTTC. Translated, it gives CASSSETSVRQGKNIQYF.

This chain uses TRBV28 with TRBJ1-5, with TRBD1 matching over 7 bases. Trimming removed 5 bases from V and 0 bases from J; junction bases left unmatched: 19. The CDR3 is 20 amino acids. Germline-derived CDR1 and CDR2 are MDHEN and SYDVKM. The CDR3 loop reads CASSPRGGLTGLFSNQPQHF. The CDR3 bases are TGTGCCAGCAGTCCCCGCGGGGGACTGACAGGGTTATTTAGCAATCAGCCCCAGCATTTT.

The rearrangement links TRBV19 to TRBJ1-1, with no clear D. Germline lookup yields CDR1 LNHDA and CDR2 SQIVND (reference sequence). V gave up 1 base and J gave up 5 bases, with 5 bases separating them. The CDR3 has 12 residues. In nucleotides, the CDR3 is TGTGCCAGTAGTATAGGACGGACTGAAGCTTTCTTT. This sequence encodes CASSIGRTEAFF.

V usage is TRBV7-3 and J usage is TRBJ2-1, with D possibly being TRBD2 (5 bases). Per germline, CDR1 SGHTA and CDR2 FQGTGA. The CDR3 loop spans 13 amino acids. V gave up 4 bases and J gave up 9 bases, with 13 bases separating them. CDR3 protein: CASSWTLVSEQFF. CDR3 nucleotide sequence: TGTGCCAGCAGCTGGACTCTCGTCAGTGAGCAGTTCTTC. Variable domain in full (rest from reference TRBV7-3 and TRBJ2-1): GAGVSQTPSNKVTEKGKYVELRCDPISGHTALYWYRQSLGQGPEFLIYFQGTGAADDSGLPNDRFFAVRPEGSVSTLKIQRTERGDSAVYLCASSWTLVSEQFFGPGTRLTVL.

The chain recombines TRBV7-9 with TRBJ2-1; possibly TRBD1 or TRBD2 for D (5 bases each). The CDR3 is 15 amino acids. V was trimmed by 7 bases and J by 6 bases, leaving 19 bases between them. Germline V gene data show CDR1 as SEHNR and CDR2 as FQNEAQ (reference sequence). CDR3 in amino acids: CASTPTRGRGNEQFF. For the CDR3, the DNA is TGTGCCAGCACCCCTACGAGGGGAAGAGGCAATGAGCAGTTCTTC.

The genes are TRBV5-1 and TRBJ1-1, with D perhaps TRBD1 (5 bases). The CDR3 runs 14 residues. Trimming cost V 1 base and J 4 bases, with 11 bases left between them. Germline V gene data show CDR1 as SGHRS and CDR2 as YFSETQ. The CDR3 protein is CASSLRGEGTEAFF. CDR3 in DNA: TGCGCCAGCAGCTTGCGAGGGGAGGGCACTGAAGCTTTCTTT.

This clone was seen a handful of times. One junction end disagrees with the germline gene, perhaps due to a read error. V usage is TRBV6-1 and J usage is TRBJ2-7; the D gene could be TRBD1 or TRBD2 (6 bases each). CDR1 MNHNS and CDR2 SASEGT come from the germline V gene. This CDR3 has 14 residues. In DNA, the CDR3 is TGTGCCAGCAGTGAATTCGGGGGCTCCGACGAGCAGTACTTC. This translates into CASSEFGGSDEQYF.

The chain is built from TRBV10-2 and TRBJ2-7; 9 positions agree with TRBD1. Germline CDR1 WSHSY, CDR2 SAAADI. The J segment lost 6 bases and the V segment lost 6 bases, leaving 9 bases of the junction unmatched. The CDR3 sequence is 14 residues long. The CDR3 reads CASSGDRVGSEQYF. The CDR3 DNA reads TGCGCCAGCAGCGGGGACAGGGTGGGGTCCGAGCAGTACTTC.

The chain recombines TRBV5-3 with TRBJ2-3; no firm D call. TRBV5-3 is placed among ORFs of uncertain function. V lost 2 bases and J lost 1, with 11 bases in between. The CDR3 is made up of 15 amino acids. CDR3 sequence (DNA): TGTGCCAGAAGCTTCAGGATCGGTGGCACAGATACGCAGTATTTT. Encoded protein: CARSFRIGGTDTQYF.

In DNA form, the CDR3 reads TGTGCCAGCAGTTCACCTGGACTAGCGGGAGGGACCTCCTACGAGCAGTACTTC. This translates into CASSSPGLAGGTSYEQYF. This chain uses TRBV27 with TRBJ2-7; 15 bases match TRBD2. CDR3 length: 18 residues. CDR1 is MNHEY and CDR2 is SMNVEV in the germline V gene (reference sequence). With V trimmed by 4 bases and J by 0 bases, 7 bases remained unmatched.

This chain joins TRBV25-1 and TRBJ1-1, with unresolved D. V was cut by 5 bases and J by 0 bases, with 10 bases left in between. Germline V gene lookup returns CDR1 MGHDK and CDR2 SYGVNS. This CDR3 is 14 amino acids long. DNA of the CDR3: TGTGCCAGCAGTCCACAGATCATGAACACTGAAGCTTTCTTT. Translated, it gives CASSPQIMNTEAFF. Variable domain in full (rest from reference TRBV25-1 and TRBJ1-1): EADIYQTPRYLVIGTGKKITLECSQTMGHDKMYWYQQDPGMELHLIHYSYGVNSTEKGDLSSESTVSRIRTEHFPLTLESARPSHTSQYLCASSPQIMNTEAFFGQGTRLTVV.

The CDR3 bases are TGCGCCAGCAGCTTGACCAGCGGCTACAATGAGCAGTTCTTC. Translated, it gives CASSLTSGYNEQFF. The chain joins TRBV5-1 to TRBJ2-1, with D maybe TRBD2 (5 bases). CDR1 and CDR2 (germline): SGHRS, YFSETQ. V lost 1 base, J lost 3 bases, and 8 bases lay in between. The CDR3 totals 14 residues.

This clone appeared a single time. The V and J genes are TRBV6-1 and TRBJ2-2; maybe TRBD2 (7 bases). Germline CDR1 is MNHNS and CDR2 is SASEGT. V shed 4 bases and J shed 2 bases, with 20 bases lying between them. The CDR3 contains 18 residues. CDR3 sequence: CASSASPRGGVNTGELFF. In DNA form, the CDR3 reads TGTGCCAGCAGTGCTTCCCCCAGGGGAGGGGTAAACACCGGGGAGCTGTTTTTT.

V and J are TRBV5-1 and TRBJ2-3; possible D gene TRBD2, 6 bases. Germline V gene sequence: CDR1 SGHRS, CDR2 YFSETQ. Trimming shortened V by 3 bases and J by 4 bases, and 21 bases separated the two germline ends. The CDR3 runs to 17 residues. CDR3 in amino acids: CASSSSSGSPTADTQYF. DNA of the CDR3: TGCGCCAGCAGCTCTAGCTCCGGGAGCCCCACGGCAGATACGCAGTATTTT.

J is TRBJ1-3 and V is TRBV6-1; D unresolved. Germline V gene lookup returns CDR1 MNHNS and CDR2 SASEGT. This CDR3 is built from 14 residues. The V end was cut by 3 bases, the J end by 2 bases, with 8 bases between. CDR3 region: CASSEAVPGNTIYF. Written as DNA, the CDR3 is TGTGCCAGCAGTGAGGCCGTCCCTGGAAACACCATATATTTT.

The chain joins TRBV5-1 to TRBJ1-2; D ambiguous. Trimming removed 0 bases from V and 2 bases from J, with 5 bases in between. The germline V gene encodes CDR1 SGHRS and CDR2 YFSETQ. The CDR3 sequence is 13 residues long. The chain's CDR3 is CASSLAENYGYTF. Written as DNA, the CDR3 is TGCGCCAGCAGCTTGGCCGAGAACTATGGCTACACCTTC. The whole variable domain, filled in from reference TRBV5-1 and TRBJ1-2, reads KAGVTQTPRYLIKTRGQQVTLSCSPISGHRSVSWYQQTPGQGLQFLFEYFSETQRNKGNFPGRFSGRQFSNSRSEMNVSTLELGDSALYLCASSLAENYGYTFGSGTRLTVV.

The chain links TRBV24-1 to TRBJ2-2; 10 bases are shared with TRBD1. With V trimmed by 2 bases and J by 2 bases, 1 base remained unmatched. Per germline, CDR1 KGHDR and CDR2 SFDVKD. CDR3 size: 16 residues. For the CDR3, the DNA is TGTGCCACCAGTGATTGGACAGGGGGTAACACCGGGGAGCTGTTTTTT. Encoded protein: CATSDWTGGNTGELFF.